A single sample gave rise to the 9 T cell receptor beta chains below, sequenced in a study of T cell repertoires in cytomegalovirus infection. TCRdb processed the reads anew with MiXCR; each CDR3 protein has one entry. Of 630,000 or so distinct CDR3 sequences listed, approximately 24% are singletons. The sequencing sample was made of CD8+ T cells from PBMCs. The receptors were gathered from a human donor in good health (CMV status not recorded). Some clones in this sample may be carry-over from other donors' samples.

This clonotype was found a few times. The chain employs TRBV2 and TRBJ2-1; 12 bases are a match to TRBD2. V was pared by 7 bases and J by 6 bases, with 4 bases of the junction left unmatched. Germline CDR1 SNHLY, CDR2 FYNNEI. The CDR3 sequence is 14 residues long. CDR3 sequence (DNA): TGTGCCAGCACTACTAGCGGGGGGCTCAATGAGCAGTTCTTC. Translating gives CASTTSGGLNEQFF.

The chain has TRBV7-9 and TRBJ1-2; D perhaps matches TRBD1 (6 bases). V gave up 5 bases and J gave up 3 bases, with 16 bases separating them. The CDR3 is 15 amino acids. Germline loops: CDR1 SEHNR, CDR2 FQNEAQ (reference sequence). The CDR3 nucleotides are TGTGCCAGCAGCGCCCTGGGGGACATAGACTATGGCTACACCTTC. Protein: CASSALGDIDYGYTF.

This chain links TRBV7-9 with TRBJ2-2, with D possibly matching TRBD1 (5 bases). The CDR3 covers 16 residues. Deletions cut 4 bases from V and 3 bases from J, with 15 bases between. CDR1 is SEHNR and CDR2 is FQNEAQ in the germline V gene (reference sequence). This chain's CDR3 is CASSYGAKGYTGELFF. CDR3 nucleotide sequence: TGTGCCAGCAGCTATGGGGCGAAGGGCTACACCGGGGAGCTGTTTTTT.

There are a few counts of this clonotype. The chain employs TRBV29-1 and TRBJ1-1; perhaps TRBD1 as D (5 bases). Germline V gene data show CDR1 as SQVTM and CDR2 as ANQGSEA. The V and J ends lost 8 bases and 0 bases respectively, with 28 bases between them. This CDR3 spans 18 amino acids. CDR3 in amino acids: CSTVGGPDPWNMNTEAFF. In DNA, the CDR3 is TGCAGCACTGTGGGGGGTCCGGATCCGTGGAACATGAACACTGAAGCTTTCTTT.

This clonotype was recorded a few times. This chain joins TRBV6-5 and TRBJ2-3, with D possibly being TRBD1 (6 bases). CDR1 and CDR2 from the germline V gene are MNHEY and SVGAGI. V lost 6 bases and J 1 base, leaving 8 bases between the germline ends. The CDR3 is 13 amino acids. DNA for the CDR3: TGTGCCAGCAGCTGGACAGGCACAGATACGCAGTATTTT. As protein: CASSWTGTDTQYF.

This rearrangement joins TRBV25-1 to TRBJ2-1; 10 nucleotides agree with TRBD2. This CDR3 is built from 14 residues. J gave up 2 bases and V 10 bases, and 5 bases lay outside the gene matches. The germline gives CDR1 MGHDK, CDR2 SYGVNS. CDR3 nucleotide sequence: TGTGCCAACTCGAGCGGGGGGGCCTACAATGAGCAGTTCTTC. This encodes CANSSGGAYNEQFF.

The rearrangement uses TRBV20-1 and TRBJ2-5; TRBD2 matches 10 bases. Germline lookup yields CDR1 DFQATT and CDR2 SNEGSKA (reference sequence). The CDR3 runs to 16 residues. V shed 2 bases and J 5 bases; nucleotides not matched to a gene: 11. The CDR3 DNA reads as TGCAGTGCTAGAACTAGCGGGGCATTTATATGGGAGACCCAGTACTTC. Protein: CSARTSGAFIWETQYF.

This clonotype has a count of ten or more. The V and J genes are TRBV29-1 and TRBJ2-7, with 10 bases lining up with TRBD1. The CDR3 length is 14 residues. Germline values: CDR1 SQVTM, CDR2 ANQGSEA. Trimming removed 4 bases from V and 1 base from J; junction bases left unmatched: 4. The CDR3 coding sequence is TGCAGCGTTGCCGGGACAGGGGAATCCTACGAGCAGTACTTC. It is translated as CSVAGTGESYEQYF.

This clonotype was observed a few times. The genes are TRBV12-5 and TRBJ2-7; D is unclear. The CDR3 loop spans 15 amino acids. V was trimmed by 2 bases and J by 1 base, leaving 12 bases between them. CDR1 and CDR2 from the germline V gene are LGHNT and FRNRAP. The CDR3 DNA reads TGTGCTAGTGGTTTGTACAGAAAGCCGTCCTACGAGCAGTACTTC. Its protein is CASGLYRKPSYEQYF.